This T cell receptor (beta chain) was retrieved from a study of T cell changes during pregnancy in multiple sclerosis. The protocol was immunoSEQ multiplex PCR, while the TCRdb copy is restricted to in-frame clones and leaves out a portion. The data contain approximately 24,000 clones, 85% to 90% of them singletons. This clone was detected only a few times. Per germline, CDR1 SGHRS and CDR2 YFSETQ. This CDR3 has 12 amino acids. The germline V and J ends were trimmed by 0 bases and 5 bases, with 4 bases remaining between them. This TCR derives from a female donor in good health, enrolled as a control in a pregnancy study. The sequences come from CD4+ T cells from peripheral blood mononuclear cells, collected in the second trimester of pregnancy. This chain connects TRBV5-1 to TRBJ2-3; D ambiguous. In DNA, the CDR3 is TGCGCCAGCAGCTTGGCCCTAGATACGCAGTATTTT. Translation gives CASSLALDTQYF.